This T cell receptor beta chain was recorded in a study of T-cell memory formation after mild COVID-19. About the research overall: The study found TCR clusters largely donor specific.

The TCR alpha and TCR beta cDNA libraries, bearing sample barcodes and UMIs, were generated by 5'RACE using constant-segment primers. TCRdb called the 5' RACE reads again in MiXCR, with one record for every CDR3 protein. The sample lists about 320,000 distinct CDR3 sequences, approximately 14% occurring once. CDR3 length: 16 amino acids. V was pared by 4 bases and J by 5 bases, with 6 bases of the junction left unmatched. Germline CDR1 is LGHNA and CDR2 is YSLEER. General study results and limits: CD8+ contracting clones occupied EMRA, while CD4+ ones occupied mainly CM and EM. Cross-reactive memory seemingly joined, as some responding clones were found in pre-infection memory.

This clonotype has more than one count but fewer than ten. Its antigen is unidentified. This receptor was obtained from a man younger than 30 who had mild COVID-19 (a few samples of this study predate the infection). Cell type and time point are not known. Sequenced material: PBMCs or a T cell subset sorted from them (not recorded which). This chain links TRBV4-3 with TRBJ2-3; TRBD2 matches at 13 bases. The CDR3 reads CASSLTRTSGGDTQYF. CDR3 DNA sequence: TGCGCCAGCAGCCTCACGAGGACTAGCGGGGGAGATACGCAGTATTTT.